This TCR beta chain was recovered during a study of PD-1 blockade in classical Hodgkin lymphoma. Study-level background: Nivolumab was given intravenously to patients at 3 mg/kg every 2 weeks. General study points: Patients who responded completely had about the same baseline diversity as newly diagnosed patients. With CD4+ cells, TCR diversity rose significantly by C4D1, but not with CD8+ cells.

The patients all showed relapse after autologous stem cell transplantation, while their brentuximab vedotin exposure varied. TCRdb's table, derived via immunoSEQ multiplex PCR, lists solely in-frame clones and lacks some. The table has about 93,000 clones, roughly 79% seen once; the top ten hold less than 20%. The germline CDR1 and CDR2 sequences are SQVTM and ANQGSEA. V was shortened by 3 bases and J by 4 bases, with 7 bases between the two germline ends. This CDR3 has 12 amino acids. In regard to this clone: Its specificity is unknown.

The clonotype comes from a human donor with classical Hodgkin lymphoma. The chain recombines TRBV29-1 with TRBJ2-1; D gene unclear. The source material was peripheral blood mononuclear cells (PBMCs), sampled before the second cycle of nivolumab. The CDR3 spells CSVEGKYNEQFF. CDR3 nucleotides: TGCAGCGTTGAGGGGAAGTACAATGAGCAGTTCTTC.